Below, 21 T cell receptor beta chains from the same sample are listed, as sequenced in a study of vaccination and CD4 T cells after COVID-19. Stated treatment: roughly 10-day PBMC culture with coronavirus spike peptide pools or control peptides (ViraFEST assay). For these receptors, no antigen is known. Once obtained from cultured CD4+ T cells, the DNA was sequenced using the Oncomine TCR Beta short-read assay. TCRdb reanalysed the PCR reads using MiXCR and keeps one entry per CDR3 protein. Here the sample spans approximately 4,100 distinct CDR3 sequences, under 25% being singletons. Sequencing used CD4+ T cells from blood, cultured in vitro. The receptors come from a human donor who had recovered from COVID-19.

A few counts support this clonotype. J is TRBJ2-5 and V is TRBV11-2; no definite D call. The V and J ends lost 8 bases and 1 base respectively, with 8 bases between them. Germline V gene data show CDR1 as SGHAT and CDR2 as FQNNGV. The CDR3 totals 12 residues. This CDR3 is CASRRGQETQYF. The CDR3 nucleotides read TGTGCCAGCCGCCGAGGCCAAGAGACCCAGTACTTC. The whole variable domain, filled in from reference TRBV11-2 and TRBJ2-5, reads EAGVAQSPRYKIIEKRQSVAFWCNPISGHATLYWYQQILGQGPKLLIQFQNNGVVDDSQLPKDRFSAERLKGVDSTLKIQPAKLEDSAVYLCASRRGQETQYFGPGTRLLVL.

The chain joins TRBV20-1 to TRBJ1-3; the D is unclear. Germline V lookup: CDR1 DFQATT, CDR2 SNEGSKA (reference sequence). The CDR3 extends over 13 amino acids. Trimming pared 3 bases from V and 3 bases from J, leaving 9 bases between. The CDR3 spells CSASNGDGNTIYF. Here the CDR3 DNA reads TGCAGTGCTAGTAACGGGGATGGAAACACCATATATTTT.

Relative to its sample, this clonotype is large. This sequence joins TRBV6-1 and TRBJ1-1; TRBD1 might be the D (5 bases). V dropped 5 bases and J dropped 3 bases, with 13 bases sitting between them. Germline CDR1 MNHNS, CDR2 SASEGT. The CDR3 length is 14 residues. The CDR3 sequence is CASSRGVGDTEAFF. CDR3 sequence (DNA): TGTGCCAGCAGTCGTGGCGTAGGGGACACTGAAGCTTTCTTT.

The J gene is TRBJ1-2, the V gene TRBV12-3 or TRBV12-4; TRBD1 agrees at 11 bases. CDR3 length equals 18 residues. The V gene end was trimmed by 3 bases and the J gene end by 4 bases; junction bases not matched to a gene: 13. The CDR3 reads CASSFHRDRGYFGYGYTF. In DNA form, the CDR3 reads TGTGCCAGCAGTTTCCACCGGGACAGGGGGTATTTCGGCTATGGCTACACCTTC.

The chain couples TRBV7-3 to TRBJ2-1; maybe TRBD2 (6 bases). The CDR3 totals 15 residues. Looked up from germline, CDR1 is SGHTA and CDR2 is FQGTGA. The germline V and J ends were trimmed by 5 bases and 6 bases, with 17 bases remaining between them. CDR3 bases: TGTGCCAGCAGCCCCACGGGAGCAGACACCAATGAGCAGTTCTTC. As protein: CASSPTGADTNEQFF.

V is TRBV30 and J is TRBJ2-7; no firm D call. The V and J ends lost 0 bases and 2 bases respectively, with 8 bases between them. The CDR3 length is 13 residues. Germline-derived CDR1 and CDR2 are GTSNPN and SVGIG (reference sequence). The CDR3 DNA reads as TGTGCCTGGAGTGTCTCAGGCGCCTACGAGCAGTACTTC. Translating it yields CAWSVSGAYEQYF.

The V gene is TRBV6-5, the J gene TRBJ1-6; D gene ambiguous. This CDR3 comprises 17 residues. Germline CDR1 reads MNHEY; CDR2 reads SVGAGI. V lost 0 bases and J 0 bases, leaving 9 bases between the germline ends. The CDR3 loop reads CASSYSSPRSYNSPLHF. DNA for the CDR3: TGTGCCAGCAGTTACTCGAGCCCCCGCTCCTATAATTCACCCCTCCACTTT.

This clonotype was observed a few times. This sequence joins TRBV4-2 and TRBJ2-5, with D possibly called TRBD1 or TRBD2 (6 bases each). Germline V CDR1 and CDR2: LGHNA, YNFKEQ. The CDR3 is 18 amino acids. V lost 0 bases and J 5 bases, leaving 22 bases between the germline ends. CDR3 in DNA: TGTGCCAGCAGCCAAGATCCCTACTTTCTGGGGGGCAGGGAGACCCAGTACTTC. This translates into CASSQDPYFLGGRETQYF.

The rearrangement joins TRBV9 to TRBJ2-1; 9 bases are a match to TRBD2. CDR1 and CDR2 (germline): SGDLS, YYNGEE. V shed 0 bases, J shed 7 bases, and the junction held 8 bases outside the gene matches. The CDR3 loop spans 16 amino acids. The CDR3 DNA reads TGTGCCAGCAGCGTAGACAGCGGGGGGACGGGGAATGAGCAGTTCTTC. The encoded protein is CASSVDSGGTGNEQFF.

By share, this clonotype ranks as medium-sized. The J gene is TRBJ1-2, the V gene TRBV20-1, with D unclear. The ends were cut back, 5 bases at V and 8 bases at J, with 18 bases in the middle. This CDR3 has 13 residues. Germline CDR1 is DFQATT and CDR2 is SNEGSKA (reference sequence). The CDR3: CSAGTAASSGYTF. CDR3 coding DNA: TGCAGTGCTGGAACTGCAGCGTCAAGCGGCTACACCTTC.

CDR3 sequence reads: CASSPLQPGPNEEKLFF. The CDR3 coding sequence is TGTGCCAGCAGTCCCCTTCAACCGGGGCCTAATGAGGAAAAACTGTTTTTT. The V gene is TRBV12-3 or TRBV12-4, the J gene TRBJ1-4; tentative D call: TRBD1 (5 bases). CDR3 length equals 17 residues. Trimming cost V 5 bases and J 8 bases, with 24 bases left between them.

CDR3 bases: TGTGCCAGCTCACTAGAGGGGCCCGGGGAGCTGTTTTTT. Translating it yields CASSLEGPGELFF. J is TRBJ2-2 and V is TRBV18; D possibly uses TRBD1 or TRBD2 (5 bases each). Trimming removed 4 bases from V and 6 bases from J, with 9 bases in between. In germline, CDR1 is KGHSH, CDR2 LQKENI. This CDR3 is built from 13 residues.

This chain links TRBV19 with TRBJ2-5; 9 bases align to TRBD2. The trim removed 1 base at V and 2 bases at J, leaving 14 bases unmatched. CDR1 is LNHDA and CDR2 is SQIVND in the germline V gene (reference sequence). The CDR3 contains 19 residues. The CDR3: CASSIGVAGDLNYQETQYF. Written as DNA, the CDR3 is TGTGCCAGTAGTATAGGAGTAGCGGGGGATCTGAATTATCAAGAGACCCAGTACTTC. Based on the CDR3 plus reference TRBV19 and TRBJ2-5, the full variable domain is DGGITQSPKYLFRKEGQNVTLSCEQNLNHDAMYWYRQDPGQGLRLIYYSQIVNDFQKGDIAEGYSVSREKKESFPLTVTSAQKNPTAFYLCASSIGVAGDLNYQETQYFGPGTRLLVL.

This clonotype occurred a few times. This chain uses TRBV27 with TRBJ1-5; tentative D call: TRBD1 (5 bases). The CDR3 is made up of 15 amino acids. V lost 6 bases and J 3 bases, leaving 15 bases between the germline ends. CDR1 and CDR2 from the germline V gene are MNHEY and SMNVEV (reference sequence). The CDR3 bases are TGTGCCAGCAGCCAGAGGGGTGGTTCCAATCAGCCCCAGCATTTT. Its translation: CASSQRGGSNQPQHF.

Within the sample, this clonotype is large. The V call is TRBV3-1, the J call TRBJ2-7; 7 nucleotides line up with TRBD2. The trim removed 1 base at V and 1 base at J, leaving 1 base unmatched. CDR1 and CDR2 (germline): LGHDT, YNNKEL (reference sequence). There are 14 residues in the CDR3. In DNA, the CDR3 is TGTGCCAGCAGCCAAGGAGCGGGGTCCTACGAGCAGTACTTC. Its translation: CASSQGAGSYEQYF.

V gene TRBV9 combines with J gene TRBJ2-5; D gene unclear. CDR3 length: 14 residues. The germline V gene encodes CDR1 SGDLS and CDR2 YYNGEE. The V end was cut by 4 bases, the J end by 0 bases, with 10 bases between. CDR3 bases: TGTGCCAGCAGCTCCGGTTTGTACCAAGAGACCCAGTACTTC. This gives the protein CASSSGLYQETQYF.

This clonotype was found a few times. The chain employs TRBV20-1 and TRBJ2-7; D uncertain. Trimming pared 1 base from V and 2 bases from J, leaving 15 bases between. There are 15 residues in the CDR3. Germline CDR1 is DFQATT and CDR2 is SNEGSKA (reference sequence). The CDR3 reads CSARVGLGRAYEQYF. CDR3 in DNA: TGCAGTGCTAGAGTAGGTTTAGGCAGAGCCTACGAGCAGTACTTC.

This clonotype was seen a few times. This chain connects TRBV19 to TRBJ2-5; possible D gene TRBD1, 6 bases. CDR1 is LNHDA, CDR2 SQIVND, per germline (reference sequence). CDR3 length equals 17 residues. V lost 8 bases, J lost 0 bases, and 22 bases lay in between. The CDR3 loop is CASPDEGDRSDQETQYF. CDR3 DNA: TGTGCCAGTCCCGATGAGGGTGACAGGTCAGACCAAGAGACCCAGTACTTC.

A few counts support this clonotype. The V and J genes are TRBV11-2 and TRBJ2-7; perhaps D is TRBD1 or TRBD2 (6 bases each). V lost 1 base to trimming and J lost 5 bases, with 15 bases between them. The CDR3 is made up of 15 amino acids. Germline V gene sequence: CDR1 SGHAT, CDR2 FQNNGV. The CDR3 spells CASSLGDRRGDEQYF. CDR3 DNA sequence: TGTGCCAGCAGCTTAGGAGACAGGCGGGGCGACGAGCAGTACTTC.

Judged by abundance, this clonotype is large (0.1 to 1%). CDR3 DNA: TGCAGTGCTATGTCCGGGACAGGCAGCACAGATACGCAGTATTTT. Its protein product is CSAMSGTGSTDTQYF. The genes are TRBV20-1 and TRBJ2-3; TRBD1 agrees at 8 bases. Looked up from germline, CDR1 is DFQATT and CDR2 is SNEGSKA (reference sequence). The CDR3 loop spans 15 amino acids. J was trimmed by 0 bases and V by 4 bases; bases with no gene match: 6.

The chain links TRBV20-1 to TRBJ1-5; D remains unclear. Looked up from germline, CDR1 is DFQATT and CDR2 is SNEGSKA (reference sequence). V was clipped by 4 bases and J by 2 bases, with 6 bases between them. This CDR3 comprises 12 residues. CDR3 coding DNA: TGCAGTGCTAAGGACGGCAATCAGCCCCAGCATTTT. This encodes CSAKDGNQPQHF.